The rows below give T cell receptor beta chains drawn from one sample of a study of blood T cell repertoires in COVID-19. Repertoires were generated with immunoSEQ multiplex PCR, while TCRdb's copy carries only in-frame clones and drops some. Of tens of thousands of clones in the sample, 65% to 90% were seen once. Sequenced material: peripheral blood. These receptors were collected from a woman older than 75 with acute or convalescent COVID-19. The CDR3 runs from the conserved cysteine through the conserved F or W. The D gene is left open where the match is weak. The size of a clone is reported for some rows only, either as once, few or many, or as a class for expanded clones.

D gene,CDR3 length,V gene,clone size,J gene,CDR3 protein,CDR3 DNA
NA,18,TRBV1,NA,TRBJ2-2,CTSSPALAGVAHPGELFF,TGCACCAGCAGCCCCGCACTAGCGGGGGTTGCTCACCCCGGGGAGCTGTTTTTT
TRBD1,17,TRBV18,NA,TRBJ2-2,CASSPLFGQGNTGELFF,TGTGCCAGCTCACCTCTATTCGGACAGGGGAACACCGGGGAGCTGTTTTTT
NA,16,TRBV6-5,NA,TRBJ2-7,CASSYSGSRATYEQYF,TGTGCCAGCAGTTACTCCGGTAGCAGGGCCACGTACGAGCAGTACTTC
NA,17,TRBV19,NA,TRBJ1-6,CASSIRTVPSYNSPLHF,TGTGCCAGTAGTATCCGGACAGTTCCTTCCTATAATTCACCCCTCCACTTT
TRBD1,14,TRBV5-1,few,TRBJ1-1,CASSLEDRSTEAFF,TGCGCCAGCAGCTTGGAGGACAGGAGCACTGAAGCTTTCTTT
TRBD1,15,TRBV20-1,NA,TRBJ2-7,CSASDWDRGLDEQYF,TGCAGTGCTAGTGATTGGGACAGGGGCCTAGACGAGCAGTACTTC
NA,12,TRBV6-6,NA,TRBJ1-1,CASGEGNTEAFF,TGTGCCAGCGGGGAGGGAAACACTGAAGCTTTCTTT
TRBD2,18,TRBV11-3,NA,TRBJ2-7,CASSLRLASGGARDEQYF,TGTGCCAGCAGCTTAAGGTTGGCTAGCGGGGGGGCGAGAGACGAGCAGTACTTC
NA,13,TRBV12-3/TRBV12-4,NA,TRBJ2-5,CASSLTGLETQYF,TGTGCCAGCAGTCTAACAGGGTTGGAGACCCAGTACTTC
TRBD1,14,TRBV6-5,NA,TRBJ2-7,CASSQPYHRGEQYF,TGTGCCAGCAGTCAACCGTACCACAGGGGCGAGCAGTACTTC
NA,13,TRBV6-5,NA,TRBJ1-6,CASSLWGGSPLHF,TGTGCCAGCAGTTTGTGGGGAGGTTCACCCCTCCACTTT
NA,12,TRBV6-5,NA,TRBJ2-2,CASTPNTGELFF,TGTGCCAGCACCCCTAACACCGGGGAGCTGTTTTTT
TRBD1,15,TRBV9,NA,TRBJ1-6,CASSAGQGTVSPLHF,TGTGCCAGCAGCGCCGGACAGGGGACGGTTTCACCCCTCCACTTT
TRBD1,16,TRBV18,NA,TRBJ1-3,CASSRSTGDAGNTIYF,TGTGCCAGCTCACGAAGCACAGGGGATGCTGGAAACACCATATATTTT
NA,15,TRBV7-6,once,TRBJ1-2,CASSPQGTQGYGYTF,TGTGCCAGCAGCCCTCAGGGGACACAAGGCTATGGCTACACCTTC
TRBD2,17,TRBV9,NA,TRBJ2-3,CASSAGLAGGRGDTQYF,TGTGCCAGCAGCGCGGGACTAGCGGGGGGCCGTGGAGATACGCAGTATTTT
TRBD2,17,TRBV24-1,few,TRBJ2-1,CATSDRTGLAGGNEQFF,TGTGCCACCAGTGATAGAACGGGGCTAGCGGGGGGCAATGAGCAGTTCTTC
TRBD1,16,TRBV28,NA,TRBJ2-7,CASSYLRGYYSYEQYF,TGTGCCAGCAGTTACCTCAGGGGGTATTACTCCTACGAGCAGTACTTC
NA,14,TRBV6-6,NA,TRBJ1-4,CASNNGRVNEKLFF,TGTGCCAGCAATAACGGGAGGGTGAATGAAAAACTGTTTTTT
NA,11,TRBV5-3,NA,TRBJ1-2,CATRGGYGYTF,TGTGCCACCCGGGGAGGGTATGGCTACACCTTC
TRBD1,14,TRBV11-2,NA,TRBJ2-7,CASSLTRGINEQYF,TGTGCCAGCAGCTTAACCAGGGGGATCAACGAGCAGTACTTC
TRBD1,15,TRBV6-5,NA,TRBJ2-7,CASSYTQGAGYEQYF,TGTGCCAGCAGTTACACACAGGGGGCAGGGTACGAGCAGTACTTC
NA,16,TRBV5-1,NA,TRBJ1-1,CASSFWRAAQNTEAFF,TGCGCCAGCAGCTTCTGGAGGGCAGCCCAGAACACTGAAGCTTTCTTT
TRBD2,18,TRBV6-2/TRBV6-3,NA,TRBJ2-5,CASSYSRALAGAKETQYF,TGTGCCAGCAGTTACTCGAGGGCGCTAGCGGGGGCCAAAGAGACCCAGTACTTC
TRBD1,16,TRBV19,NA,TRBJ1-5,CASSISTGGSNQPQHF,TGTGCCAGTAGTATTTCGACAGGGGGGAGCAATCAGCCCCAGCATTTT
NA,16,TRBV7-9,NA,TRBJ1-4,CASSLTGTTTNEKLFF,TGTGCCAGCAGCTTAACAGGGACAACGACTAATGAAAAACTGTTTTTT
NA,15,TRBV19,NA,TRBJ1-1,CASSIAGSKNTEAFF,TGTGCCAGTAGTATAGCAGGGTCCAAGAACACTGAAGCTTTCTTT
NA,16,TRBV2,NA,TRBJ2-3,CASSELSPSVGNTQYF,TGTGCCAGCAGTGAGTTGAGCCCCTCCGTCGGTAATACGCAGTATTTT
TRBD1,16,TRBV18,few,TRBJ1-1,CASSPSMDRANTEAFF,TGTGCCAGCTCACCCAGCATGGACAGGGCTAACACTGAAGCTTTCTTT
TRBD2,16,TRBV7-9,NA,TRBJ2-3,CASSLGLAGGQNTQYF,TGTGCCAGCAGCTTAGGACTAGCGGGGGGGCAAAATACGCAGTATTTT
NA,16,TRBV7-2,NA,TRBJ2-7,CASSLGVRRIRGEQYF,TGTGCCAGCAGCTTAGGCGTCAGGAGGATCCGGGGCGAGCAGTACTTC
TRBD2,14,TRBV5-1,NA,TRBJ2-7,CASSLAGGPYEQYF,TGCGCCAGCAGCCTAGCGGGGGGGCCCTACGAGCAGTACTTC
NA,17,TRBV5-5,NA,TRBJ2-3,CASSLLGGHFFTDTQYF,TGTGCCAGCAGCCTACTCGGGGGGCATTTCTTCACAGATACGCAGTATTTT
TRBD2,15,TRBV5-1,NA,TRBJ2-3,CASSERGGSTDTQYF,TGCGCCAGCAGCGAGCGGGGGGGTAGCACAGATACGCAGTATTTT
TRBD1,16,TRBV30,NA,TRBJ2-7,CAWSVRQGHHSYEQYF,TGTGCCTGGAGTGTACGACAGGGCCACCATTCCTACGAGCAGTACTTC
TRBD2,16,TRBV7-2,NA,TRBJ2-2,CASSSRSGGPTGELFF,TGTGCCAGCAGCTCCAGGAGCGGGGGGCCCACCGGGGAGCTGTTTTTT
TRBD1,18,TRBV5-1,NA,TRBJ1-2,CASSLEGQGARTNYGYTF,TGCGCCAGCAGCTTGGAGGGACAGGGGGCAAGGACTAACTATGGCTACACCTTC
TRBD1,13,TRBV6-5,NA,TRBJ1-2,CASKGALSQGYTF,TGTGCCAGCAAGGGGGCGCTTAGCCAGGGCTACACCTTC
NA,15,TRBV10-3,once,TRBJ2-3,CAISDASRDTDTQYF,TGTGCCATCAGTGACGCCTCCAGGGACACAGATACGCAGTATTTT
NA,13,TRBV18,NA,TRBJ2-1,CASSPNDKNEQFF,TGTGCCAGCTCCCCTAACGACAAAAATGAGCAGTTCTTC
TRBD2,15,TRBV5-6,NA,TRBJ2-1,CASSLERGGPNEQFF,TGTGCCAGCAGCTTGGAGCGGGGGGGCCCCAATGAGCAGTTCTTC
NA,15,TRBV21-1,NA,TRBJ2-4,CASSKAGGAKNIQYF,TGTGCCAGCAGCAAAGCTGGAGGGGCCAAAAACATTCAGTACTTC
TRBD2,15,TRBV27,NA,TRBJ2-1,CASRPGTSGYNEQFF,TGTGCCAGCAGGCCCGGGACTAGCGGTTACAATGAGCAGTTCTTC
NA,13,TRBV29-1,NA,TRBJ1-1,CSVGVGGNTEAFF,TGCAGCGTTGGTGTGGGGGGGAACACTGAAGCTTTCTTT
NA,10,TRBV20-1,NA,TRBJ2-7,CSVGEYEQYF,TGCAGTGTAGGGGAATACGAGCAGTACTTC
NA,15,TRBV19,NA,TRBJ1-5,CASSIGQLGNQPQHF,TGTGCCAGTAGTATAGGACAGCTGGGCAATCAGCCCCAGCATTTT
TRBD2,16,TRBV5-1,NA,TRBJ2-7,CASSWEGPSGGYEQYF,TGCGCCAGCAGCTGGGAAGGGCCTAGCGGGGGCTACGAGCAGTACTTC
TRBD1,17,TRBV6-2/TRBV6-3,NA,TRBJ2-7,CASSYSPGTGAPYEQYF,TGTGCCAGCAGTTACTCCCCCGGGACAGGGGCTCCCTACGAGCAGTACTTC